What follows are 18 T cell receptor beta chains derived from one specimen sequenced in a study of blood T cell repertoires in COVID-19. Sequenced by immunoSEQ multiplex PCR; TCRdb stores in-frame clones only, minus some. This table has 110,000 to 150,000 clones, around 79% appearing once. What was sequenced was peripheral blood. These receptors all stem from a woman aged 65 to 85 with COVID-19, enrolled during active disease.

J is TRBJ1-2 and V is TRBV7-9; D gene ambiguous. Germline V gene lookup returns CDR1 SEHNR and CDR2 FQNEAQ (reference sequence). This CDR3 region has 15 residues. V was clipped by 0 bases and J by 4 bases, with 12 bases between them. Here the CDR3 reads CASSLARNGLYGYTF. CDR3 nucleotide sequence: TGTGCCAGCAGCTTAGCGCGGAACGGTCTCTATGGCTACACCTTC.

This sequence joins TRBV18 and TRBJ1-2; D might be TRBD1 (5 bases). The germline gives CDR1 KGHSH, CDR2 LQKENI. The V gene lost 3 bases and the J gene lost 8 bases, with 13 bases spanning the gap. CDR3 length: 13 residues. The CDR3 DNA reads as TGTGCCAGCTCACCGTCGGACACACGGGGCTACACCTTC. Protein sequence: CASSPSDTRGYTF.

The rearrangement uses TRBV5-8 and TRBJ2-1; TRBD2 matches at 8 bases. Unmatched junction bases numbered 9, after V lost 0 bases and J lost 10 bases. The CDR3 loop spans 15 amino acids. Germline CDR1 reads SGHTS; CDR2 reads YDEGEE. CDR3 amino acids: CASSLEVLAGSEQFF. For the CDR3, the DNA is TGTGCCAGCAGCTTGGAGGTTTTAGCGGGGAGCGAGCAGTTCTTC. The whole variable domain, remainder taken from reference TRBV5-8 and TRBJ2-1, is EAGVTQSPTHLIKTRGQQATLRCSPISGHTSVYWYQQALGLGLQFLLWYDEGEERNRGNFPPRFSGRQFPNYSSELNVNALELEDSALYLCASSLEVLAGSEQFFGPGTRLTVL.

The chain carries TRBV7-3 and TRBJ2-3; TRBD2 aligns across 9 bases. The CDR3 has 15 residues. Per the germline V gene, CDR1 is SGHTA and CDR2 is FQGTGA. With V trimmed by 7 bases and J by 3 bases, 8 bases remained unmatched. The CDR3: CASKRSGGTTDTQYF. DNA of the CDR3: TGTGCCAGCAAAAGAAGCGGGGGGACGACAGATACGCAGTATTTT.

This clone was observed a handful of times. V and J are TRBV3-1 (or the pseudogene TRBV3-2) and TRBJ1-2; TRBD1 is a possible D gene (5 bases). The CDR3 contains 14 residues. The germline CDR1 and CDR2 sequences are LGHDT and YNNKEL (reference sequence). V lost 3 bases to trimming and J lost 10 bases, with 18 bases between them. The CDR3 protein is CASSHAGTQDDYTF. In DNA, the CDR3 is TGTGCCAGCAGCCATGCCGGGACTCAAGATGACTACACCTTC.

This clone was recorded once. CDR3 in amino acids: CASSEVGTGSYGYTF. The CDR3 bases are TGTGCCAGCAGTGAAGTAGGGACAGGGAGTTATGGCTACACCTTC. This chain connects TRBV2 to TRBJ1-2; 9 bases match TRBD1. The germline V gene encodes CDR1 SNHLY and CDR2 FYNNEI. This CDR3 spans 15 amino acids. Trimming at V came to 1 base and at J to 5 bases, leaving 5 bases not matched to a gene.

V is TRBV12-5 and J is TRBJ1-1; the D gene is possibly TRBD1 (5 bases). The V gene lost 5 bases and the J gene lost 4 bases, with 11 bases spanning the gap. CDR1 is LGHNT, CDR2 FRNRAP, per germline. The CDR3 has 13 residues. CDR3: CASGLLGGTEAFF. CDR3 DNA sequence: TGTGCTAGTGGTCTTCTCGGGGGCACTGAAGCTTTCTTT.

The chain couples TRBV15 to TRBJ2-5; D possibly corresponds to TRBD1 (7 bases). Germline CDR1 and CDR2: LNHNV and YYDKDF (reference sequence). This CDR3 region has 19 residues. V lost 1 base, J lost 5 bases, and 26 bases lay in between. CDR3 coding DNA: TGTGCCACCAGCAGAGGGCCGAGACAGGGAGGAGGGGTATGGGAGACCCAGTACTTC. It encodes CATSRGPRQGGGVWETQYF.

The rearrangement uses TRBV5-1 and TRBJ1-6; TRBD1 agrees at 10 bases. The CDR3 extends over 15 amino acids. The V and J ends lost 4 bases and 9 bases, in that order; junction bases with no gene match: 7. CDR1 and CDR2 (germline): SGHRS, YFSETQ. CDR3 coding DNA: TGCGCCAGCAGCGCGGAGGGACAGGGGAGTTCACCCCTCCACTTT. It yields the protein CASSAEGQGSSPLHF. The variable domain in full, with the rest retrieved from reference TRBV5-1 and TRBJ1-6, is KAGVTQTPRYLIKTRGQQVTLSCSPISGHRSVSWYQQTPGQGLQFLFEYFSETQRNKGNFPGRFSGRQFSNSRSEMNVSTLELGDSALYLCASSAEGQGSSPLHFGNGTRLTVT.

The chain has TRBV7-8 and TRBJ2-7; 7 nucleotides agree with TRBD1. Germline V gene data show CDR1 as SGHVS and CDR2 as FQNEAQ. The CDR3 consists of 12 residues. V was pared by 6 bases and J by 4 bases, with 3 bases of the junction left unmatched. The CDR3 loop reads CASSRQGYEQYF. The CDR3 coding sequence is TGTGCCAGCAGTCGACAGGGATACGAGCAGTACTTC.

The rearrangement uses TRBV16 and TRBJ1-5; the D is unclear. The CDR3 runs 15 residues. V lost 1 base and J lost 3, with 10 bases in between. Germline V lookup: CDR1 KGHSY, CDR2 FQNENV. The CDR3 DNA sequence: TGTGCCAGCAGCCAATTCTCGCGGGTCAATCAGCCCCAGCATTTT. It yields the protein CASSQFSRVNQPQHF.

J is TRBJ1-4 and V is TRBV19; no clear D gene. This CDR3 region has 12 residues. V shed 7 bases and J shed 7 bases, with 10 bases lying between them. Germline V gene data show CDR1 as LNHDA and CDR2 as SQIVND (reference sequence). As DNA, the CDR3 is TGTGCCAGTATGGGGAGCTCTGAAAAACTGTTTTTT. As protein: CASMGSSEKLFF.

The rearrangement joins TRBV7-9 to TRBJ1-1; 7 bases align to TRBD1. Trimming cost V 5 bases and J 4 bases; bases outside gene matches: 7. CDR3 length: 14 amino acids. Germline loops: CDR1 SEHNR, CDR2 FQNEAQ (reference sequence). The CDR3 DNA follows: TGTGCCAGCAGCCGACAGGGAGAGGGCACTGAAGCTTTCTTT. Amino acids: CASSRQGEGTEAFF.

The J gene is TRBJ1-6, the V gene TRBV5-1; D ambiguous. Germline V gene sequence: CDR1 SGHRS, CDR2 YFSETQ. This CDR3 spans 15 amino acids. Deletions cut 1 base from V and 6 bases from J, with 11 bases between. Written as DNA, the CDR3 is TGCGCCAGCAGCTTGATGACAAGCCGTAATTCACCCCTCCACTTT. Translation: CASSLMTSRNSPLHF. The variable domain in full, with the rest retrieved from reference TRBV5-1 and TRBJ1-6, is KAGVTQTPRYLIKTRGQQVTLSCSPISGHRSVSWYQQTPGQGLQFLFEYFSETQRNKGNFPGRFSGRQFSNSRSEMNVSTLELGDSALYLCASSLMTSRNSPLHFGNGTRLTVT.

This sequence joins TRBV7-9 and TRBJ2-5; D is perhaps TRBD1 (5 bases). The V gene's germline CDR1 is SEHNR and CDR2 FQNEAQ (reference sequence). CDR3 size: 14 residues. V was shortened by 6 bases and J by 3 bases, with 14 bases between the two germline ends. CDR3 in DNA: TGTGCCAGCAGTCGAACAGGAACGGAAGAGACCCAGTACTTC. Translating it yields CASSRTGTEETQYF.

The chain employs TRBV11-2 and TRBJ2-2; TRBD1 matches at 11 bases. The germline CDR1 and CDR2 sequences are SGHAT and FQNNGV. This CDR3 is 15 amino acids long. J gave up 7 bases and V 5 bases, and 6 bases lay outside the gene matches. The CDR3 DNA reads TGTGCCAGCAGCCCCGGACAGGGGGCGGGCGGGGAGCTGTTTTTT. Its protein product is CASSPGQGAGGELFF. Variable domain in full (rest from reference TRBV11-2 and TRBJ2-2): EAGVAQSPRYKIIEKRQSVAFWCNPISGHATLYWYQQILGQGPKLLIQFQNNGVVDDSQLPKDRFSAERLKGVDSTLKIQPAKLEDSAVYLCASSPGQGAGGELFFGEGSRLTVL.

This clone was recorded once. The rearrangement links TRBV6-1 to TRBJ1-6, with D possibly being TRBD1 (6 bases). The length of the CDR3 is 18 residues. V lost 2 bases and J lost 0, with 14 bases in between. The germline gives CDR1 MNHNS, CDR2 SASEGT. The CDR3 DNA follows: TGTGCCAGCAGTGAAAGGGCAGGGGCGAGCTCCTATAATTCACCCCTCCACTTT. It is translated as CASSERAGASSYNSPLHF.

V and J are TRBV4-3 and TRBJ2-4; possibly TRBD2 for D (6 bases). This CDR3 contains 15 residues. Germline CDR1 and CDR2: LGHNA and YSLEER. Trimming took 1 base from V and 1 from J, leaving 8 bases between them. The CDR3 sequence: CASSQVAGAKNIQYF. CDR3 sequence (DNA): TGCGCCAGCAGCCAAGTTGCGGGGGCCAAAAACATTCAGTACTTC.